These 27 T cell receptor beta chains were sequenced from one sample in a study of cytomegalovirus exposure and HLA in healthy donors. This PCR relied on a set of 60 Vbeta primers and 13 Jbeta primers. Profiled with immunoSEQ multiplex PCR; TCRdb holds only in-frame clones, not every one. The data hold some 110,000 clones, with roughly 80% observed a single time. The sample comprised PBMCs. Receptor source: a man under 40 in good health and CMV-seropositive.

The rearrangement joins TRBV10-3 to TRBJ2-7; D gene uncertain. The CDR3 loop spans 14 amino acids. V lost 2 bases and J lost 9, with 17 bases in between. Germline values: CDR1 ENHRY, CDR2 SYGVKD. The CDR3 is CAISEAPGSSVQYF. As DNA, the CDR3 is TGTGCCATCAGTGAGGCCCCAGGATCCTCTGTGCAGTACTTC.

This chain links TRBV27 with TRBJ1-2; 10 positions match TRBD1. V gave up 6 bases and J gave up 6 bases; unmatched junction bases: 7. The CDR3 length is 14 residues. Germline loops: CDR1 MNHEY, CDR2 SMNVEV (reference sequence). CDR3 in amino acids: CASRPDRGPHGYTF. The DNA for the CDR3 is TGTGCCAGCAGACCCGACAGGGGGCCCCATGGCTACACCTTC.

This clone showed up just a few times. The gene calls are TRBV30 and TRBJ1-6, with D tentatively TRBD1 (6 bases). The germline CDR1 and CDR2 sequences are GTSNPN and SVGIG (reference sequence). V was pared by 5 bases and J by 2 bases, with 16 bases between. CDR3 length: 16 residues. CDR3 protein: CAWQLQGKPYNSPLHF. CDR3 nucleotides: TGTGCCTGGCAGCTTCAGGGGAAGCCCTATAATTCACCCCTCCACTTT.

As regards this clone: The germline gene is not matched at one end of the junction; a read error may be the cause. This CDR3 reads CASTQHVGNQPQHF. The CDR3 bases are TGCGCCAGCACCCAACATGTAGGCAATCAGCCCCAGCATTTT. This chain uses TRBV4-1 with TRBJ1-5; D uncertain. In germline, CDR1 is MGHRA, CDR2 YSYEKL. The CDR3 sequence is 14 residues long.

This rearrangement joins TRBV11-2 to TRBJ2-7, with TRBD2 matching 9 bases. V lost 4 bases to trimming and J lost 2 bases; unmatched junction nucleotides: 15. CDR1 SGHAT and CDR2 FQNNGV come from the germline V gene. This CDR3 has 18 amino acids. CDR3 DNA sequence: TGTGCCAGCAGCTCGATCTCCCGGGCTAGCGGGAAAACCTACGAGCAGTACGTC. The encoded protein is CASSSISRASGKTYEQYV.

The genes are TRBV5-6 and TRBJ2-3; weak D call: TRBD2 (5 bases). Germline-derived CDR1 and CDR2 are SGHDT and YYEEEE. The length of the CDR3 is 16 residues. V was cut by 1 base and J by 6 bases, with 18 bases left in between. The CDR3 DNA reads TGTGCCAGCAGCTTGTTTGCGCGGGTATCGTCGGATACGCAGTATTTT. Encoded protein: CASSLFARVSSDTQYF.

The genes are TRBV11-3 and TRBJ2-7, with 12 bases lining up with TRBD2. The CDR3 spans 16 residues. With 0 bases clipped from V and 5 bases from J, the junction kept 5 bases outside the gene matches. Germline loops: CDR1 SGHNT, CDR2 YENEEA. CDR3: CASSLDARTSGDEQYF. CDR3 coding DNA: TGTGCCAGCAGCTTAGATGCGAGGACTAGCGGGGACGAGCAGTACTTC.

The rearrangement links TRBV6-5 to TRBJ1-2, with TRBD1 matching over 8 bases. The CDR3 runs 15 residues. Germline values: CDR1 MNHEY, CDR2 SVGAGI. Trimming cost V 6 bases and J 4 bases; bases outside gene matches: 10. The CDR3 coding sequence is TGTGCCAGCAGCCTGGGCCAGGGGGCGGTCTATGGCTACACCTTC. Translation: CASSLGQGAVYGYTF.

The CDR3 loop reads CASSVNLVETQYF. The CDR3, as DNA: TGCGCCAGCAGTGTGAATCTAGTAGAGACCCAGTACTTC. The chain joins TRBV10-1 to TRBJ2-5; D unclear. This CDR3 is built from 13 residues. The germline CDR1 and CDR2 sequences are WNHNN and SYGVQD (reference sequence). V lost 4 bases and J 4 bases, leaving 10 bases between the germline ends.

The V call is TRBV2, the J call TRBJ1-1; D unclear. V was shortened by 8 bases and J by 1 base, with 14 bases between the two germline ends. The CDR3 spans 14 residues. The germline gives CDR1 SNHLY, CDR2 FYNNEI. This CDR3 is CASRFGTENTEAFF. As DNA, the CDR3 is TGTGCCAGCCGATTTGGCACAGAGAACACTGAAGCTTTCTTT.

A note on this clone: Lacking the conserved final phenylalanine or tryptophan, this CDR3 likely reflects a read error. The V gene is TRBV5-4, the J gene TRBJ2-7, with 8 bases lining up with TRBD2. J lost 2 bases, V lost 5 bases, and 6 bases had no gene match. Looked up from germline, CDR1 is SGHNT and CDR2 is YYREEE (reference sequence). CDR3 length: 14 amino acids. The DNA of the CDR3 is TGTGCCAGCAGTACCGGGACTAGTGCCTACGAGCAGTACCTC. Amino acid sequence: CASSTGTSAYEQYL.

This chain uses TRBV30 with TRBJ2-1; no reliable D call. The germline CDR1 and CDR2 sequences are GTSNPN and SVGIG (reference sequence). There are 17 residues in the CDR3. V gave up 1 base and J gave up 1 base, with 17 bases separating them. CDR3 in amino acids: CAWSEVRHVQSYNEQFF. CDR3 nucleotides: TGTGCCTGGAGTGAGGTTAGGCATGTACAGTCCTACAATGAGCAGTTCTTC.

V gene TRBV5-1 combines with J gene TRBJ1-2, with D unresolved. Germline CDR1 SGHRS, CDR2 YFSETQ. The CDR3 has 15 amino acids. V was shortened by 3 bases and J by 5 bases, with 17 bases between the two germline ends. The CDR3 DNA sequence: TGCGCCAGCAGCTCGAGCCCACTCGGTGCTTATGGCTACACCTTC. Amino acid sequence: CASSSSPLGAYGYTF.

The chain recombines TRBV29-1 with TRBJ1-4; D is possibly TRBD1 (5 bases). This CDR3 has 11 amino acids. Germline CDR1 is SQVTM and CDR2 is ANQGSEA. Trimming took 2 bases from V and 10 from J, leaving 8 bases between them. This CDR3 reads CSVELGRKLFF. DNA of the CDR3: TGCAGCGTTGAACTGGGGCGAAAACTGTTTTTT.

V gene TRBV5-1 combines with J gene TRBJ2-3; D is perhaps TRBD2 (5 bases). The germline gives CDR1 SGHRS, CDR2 YFSETQ. The V end was cut by 1 base, the J end by 2 bases, with 14 bases between. CDR3 size: 16 residues. The CDR3 reads CASSLLGPGNTDTQYF. DNA for the CDR3: TGCGCCAGCAGCTTGCTCGGTCCGGGGAACACAGATACGCAGTATTTT.

In this sample, this clone turned up a few times. The gene calls are TRBV2 and TRBJ2-3, with D uncertain. From germline, CDR1 is SNHLY and CDR2 FYNNEI. The CDR3 consists of 12 residues. The germline V and J ends were trimmed by 1 base and 4 bases, with 3 bases remaining between them. The CDR3 here is CASSEVADTQYF. The CDR3 region has the DNA TGTGCCAGCAGTGAAGTCGCAGATACGCAGTATTTT.

The gene calls are TRBV29-1 and TRBJ2-3; 7 nucleotides match TRBD2. V shed 5 bases, J shed 1 base, and the junction held 6 bases outside the gene matches. CDR3 size: 14 residues. Germline CDR1 reads SQVTM; CDR2 reads ANQGSEA. The chain's CDR3 is CSVHDAGGTDTQYF. CDR3 nucleotide sequence: TGCAGCGTTCACGACGCGGGGGGCACAGATACGCAGTATTTT.

On this clone: This sample includes further DNA sequences coding for the same CDR3. This chain links TRBV5-1 with TRBJ2-1; perhaps TRBD2 as D (6 bases). Trimming took off 4 bases at V and 0 bases at J, with 23 bases between the two ends. Germline-derived CDR1 and CDR2 are SGHRS and YFSETQ. This CDR3 region has 19 residues. The CDR3 loop reads CASSLSAGPLYSSYNEQFF. The CDR3 DNA follows: TGCGCCAGCAGCCTCTCCGCGGGGCCTCTCTACAGCTCCTACAATGAGCAGTTCTTC. The full variable domain, completed using reference TRBV5-1 and TRBJ2-1, is KAGVTQTPRYLIKTRGQQVTLSCSPISGHRSVSWYQQTPGQGLQFLFEYFSETQRNKGNFPGRFSGRQFSNSRSEMNVSTLELGDSALYLCASSLSAGPLYSSYNEQFFGPGTRLTVL.

The chain employs TRBV28 and TRBJ1-5; D call uncertain. Germline lookup yields CDR1 MDHEN and CDR2 SYDVKM. V lost 0 bases and J lost 3, with 12 bases in between. The CDR3 extends over 16 amino acids. CDR3 DNA: TGTGCCAGCAGTTTATGGCACAGCGGATCCAATCAGCCCCAGCATTTT. This encodes CASSLWHSGSNQPQHF.

This clone was found once. The V and J genes are TRBV28 and TRBJ2-7; 9 bases align to TRBD2. The CDR3 has 16 amino acids. Germline CDR1 and CDR2: MDHEN and SYDVKM. Germline trimming cut 6 bases from V and 0 bases from J; bases unmatched to any gene: 9. The CDR3 DNA reads as TGTGCCAGCAGCCTTAACCCGGGACTAGCCTCCTACGAGCAGTACTTC. It codes for CASSLNPGLASYEQYF.

This rearrangement joins TRBV7-9 to TRBJ2-6; D remains ambiguous. This CDR3 is built from 17 residues. Germline-derived CDR1 and CDR2 are SEHNR and FQNEAQ (reference sequence). V shed 8 bases and J shed 0 bases, with 17 bases lying between them. This chain's CDR3 is CASAPPGFFSGANVLTF. The CDR3 DNA is TGTGCCAGCGCCCCCCCCGGGTTTTTCTCTGGGGCCAACGTCCTGACTTTC.

J is TRBJ1-4 and V is TRBV29-1; D is undetermined. Trimming removed 7 bases from V and 10 bases from J, with 4 bases in between. The CDR3 is 8 residues long. Germline CDR1 SQVTM, CDR2 ANQGSEA. DNA for the CDR3: TGCAGCGCCTCAAAACTGTTTTTT. Amino acids: CSASKLFF.

The chain joins TRBV28 to TRBJ2-2; 9 nucleotides match TRBD2. Trimming took 5 bases from V and 3 from J; bases not matched to a gene: 10. CDR3 length equals 17 residues. Germline CDR1 MDHEN, CDR2 SYDVKM. CDR3 DNA: TGTGCCAGCAGTGGGGTGATGCGGGGGGGGGACACCGGGGAGCTGTTTTTT. It translates to CASSGVMRGGDTGELFF. Looking up the rest from reference TRBV28 and TRBJ2-2 gives the full variable domain: DVKVTQSSRYLVKRTGEKVFLECVQDMDHENMFWYRQDPGLGLRLIYFSYDVKMKEKGDIPEGYSVSREKKERFSLILESASTNQTSMYLCASSGVMRGGDTGELFFGEGSRLTVL.

V usage is TRBV27 and J usage is TRBJ1-1; weak D call: TRBD1 (5 bases). The CDR3 covers 16 residues. Germline assignment: CDR1 MNHEY and CDR2 SMNVEV (reference sequence). V lost 5 bases to trimming and J lost 1 base, with 17 bases between them. As DNA, the CDR3 is TGTGCCAGCAGTGCTTCCGGGGGGGTAGAGAACACTGAAGCTTTCTTT. Translating gives CASSASGGVENTEAFF.

The J gene is TRBJ2-1, the V gene TRBV4-1, with TRBD1 identical over 9 bases. The trim removed 0 bases at V and 15 bases at J, leaving 12 bases unmatched. Germline CDR1 MGHRA, CDR2 YSYEKL. This CDR3 is built from 15 residues. This CDR3 is CASSQEGTGSRKGFF. CDR3 sequence (DNA): TGCGCCAGCAGCCAAGAGGGGACAGGGTCTAGGAAAGGGTTCTTC.

The chain couples TRBV4-2 to TRBJ2-5; D may be TRBD2 (5 bases). CDR3 length: 15 residues. Per germline, CDR1 LGHNA and CDR2 YNFKEQ. Between the trimmed V and J ends, which lost 0 bases and 3 bases, there was a span of 11 bases. The CDR3 nucleotides are TGTGCCAGCAGCCAAGATCGGCTGGGAGAAGAGACCCAGTACTTC. Protein: CASSQDRLGEETQYF.

The chain is built from TRBV10-3 and TRBJ2-2; 10 bases line up with TRBD1. Germline trimming cut 6 bases from V and 7 bases from J; bases unmatched to any gene: 5. Looked up from germline, CDR1 is ENHRY and CDR2 is SYGVKD. The CDR3 is made up of 14 amino acids. This CDR3 is CAIRRQGADGELFF. The CDR3, as DNA: TGTGCCATCAGGCGACAGGGGGCCGACGGGGAGCTGTTTTTT.